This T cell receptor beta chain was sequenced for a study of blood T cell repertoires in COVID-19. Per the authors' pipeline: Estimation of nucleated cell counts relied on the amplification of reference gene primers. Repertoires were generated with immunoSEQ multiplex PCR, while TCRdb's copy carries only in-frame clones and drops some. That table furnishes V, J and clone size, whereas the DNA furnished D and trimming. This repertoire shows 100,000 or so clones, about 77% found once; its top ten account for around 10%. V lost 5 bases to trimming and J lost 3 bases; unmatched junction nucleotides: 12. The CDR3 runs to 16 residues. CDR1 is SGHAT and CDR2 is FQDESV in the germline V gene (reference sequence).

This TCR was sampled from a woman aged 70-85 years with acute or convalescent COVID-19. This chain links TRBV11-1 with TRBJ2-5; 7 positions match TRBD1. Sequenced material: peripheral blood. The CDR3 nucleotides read TGTGCCAGCAGCAACGGCCGGGACAGAGGAGAAGAGACCCAGTACTTC. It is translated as CASSNGRDRGEETQYF.